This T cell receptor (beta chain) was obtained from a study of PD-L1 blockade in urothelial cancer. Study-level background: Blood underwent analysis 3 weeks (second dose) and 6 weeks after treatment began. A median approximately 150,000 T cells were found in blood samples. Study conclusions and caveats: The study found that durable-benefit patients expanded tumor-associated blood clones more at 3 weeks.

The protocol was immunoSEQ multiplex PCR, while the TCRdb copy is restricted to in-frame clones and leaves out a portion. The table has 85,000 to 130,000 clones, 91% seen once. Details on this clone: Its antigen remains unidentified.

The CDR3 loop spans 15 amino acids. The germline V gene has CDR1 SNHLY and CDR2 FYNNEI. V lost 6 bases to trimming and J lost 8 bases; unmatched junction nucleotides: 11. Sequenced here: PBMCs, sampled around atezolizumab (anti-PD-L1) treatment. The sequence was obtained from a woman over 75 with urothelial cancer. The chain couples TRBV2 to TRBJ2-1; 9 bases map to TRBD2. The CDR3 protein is CASRDSGSVLDEQFF. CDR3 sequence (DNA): TGTGCCAGCAGAGATAGCGGGAGCGTCCTGGATGAGCAGTTCTTC. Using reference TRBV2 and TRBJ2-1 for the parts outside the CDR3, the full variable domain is EPEVTQTPSHQVTQMGQEVILRCVPISNHLYFYWYRQILGQKVEFLVSFYNNEISEKSEIFDDQFSVERPDGSNFTLKIRSTKLEDSAMYFCASRDSGSVLDEQFFGPGTRLTVL.